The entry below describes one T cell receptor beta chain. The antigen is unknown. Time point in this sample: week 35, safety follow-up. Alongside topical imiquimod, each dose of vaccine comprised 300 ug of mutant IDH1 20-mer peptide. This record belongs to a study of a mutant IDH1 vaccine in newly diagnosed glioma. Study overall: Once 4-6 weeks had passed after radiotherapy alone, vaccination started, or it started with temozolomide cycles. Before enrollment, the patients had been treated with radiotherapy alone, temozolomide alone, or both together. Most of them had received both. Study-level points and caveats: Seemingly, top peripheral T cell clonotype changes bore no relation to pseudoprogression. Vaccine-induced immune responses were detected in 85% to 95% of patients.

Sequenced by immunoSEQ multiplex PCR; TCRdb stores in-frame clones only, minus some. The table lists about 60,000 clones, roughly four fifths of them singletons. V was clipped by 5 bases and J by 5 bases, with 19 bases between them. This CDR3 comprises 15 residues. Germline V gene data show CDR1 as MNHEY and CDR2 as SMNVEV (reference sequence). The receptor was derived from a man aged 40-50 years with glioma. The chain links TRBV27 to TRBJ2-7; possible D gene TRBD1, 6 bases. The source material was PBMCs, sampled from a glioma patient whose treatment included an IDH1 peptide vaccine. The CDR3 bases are TGTGCCAGCAGTCCCCGACGCAGGGGTTTGAACGAGCAGTACTTC. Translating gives CASSPRRRGLNEQYF.